The 28 T cell receptor beta chains below come from one sample, sequenced in a study of T cell responses to AZD1222 COVID-19 vaccine. TCRdb's copy holds only in-frame clones and misses some; the assay was immunoSEQ multiplex PCR. The data hold 150,000 to 200,000 clones, with approximately 93% observed a single time. Sequencing was performed on peripheral blood, taken on day 0 of AZD1222 vaccination. The receptors here all came from an adult in good health.

The gene calls are TRBV18 and TRBJ1-1; D unresolved. The CDR3 contains 12 residues. From germline, CDR1 is KGHSH and CDR2 LQKENI. Trimming took off 0 bases at V and 6 bases at J, with 5 bases between the two ends. CDR3 residues: CASSPPVAEAFF. CDR3 bases: TGTGCCAGCTCACCACCGGTTGCTGAAGCTTTCTTT.

The rearrangement joins TRBV6-5 to TRBJ1-6; D ambiguous. The CDR3 covers 14 residues. With 2 bases removed from V and 9 bases from J, the gap between germline ends came to 11 bases. Germline CDR1 and CDR2: MNHEY and SVGAGI. CDR3 amino acids: CASSYERVGSPLHF. The CDR3 DNA is TGTGCCAGCAGTTACGAAAGGGTTGGTTCACCCCTCCACTTT.

J is TRBJ1-6 and V is TRBV6-5, with D possibly TRBD1 on 6 matching bases. Trimming left V 2 bases short and J 10 bases short, with 12 bases between. The CDR3 contains 14 residues. CDR1 and CDR2 from the germline V gene are MNHEY and SVGAGI. CDR3 in amino acids: CASSYGGLRSPLHF. The CDR3 DNA reads as TGTGCCAGCAGTTACGGGGGGCTCAGATCACCCCTCCACTTT.

The V call is TRBV28, the J call TRBJ2-5, with 7 bases that match TRBD2. CDR1 and CDR2 (germline): MDHEN, SYDVKM. The CDR3 is made up of 11 amino acids. CDR3 coding DNA: TGTGCTGCGGGGGTTTGGGAGACCCAGTACTTC. Amino acids: CAAGVWETQYF.

The genes are TRBV19 and TRBJ1-5; D remains unclear. The V gene's germline CDR1 is LNHDA and CDR2 SQIVND (reference sequence). V was pared by 5 bases and J by 2 bases, with 13 bases between. The CDR3 sequence is 15 residues long. The CDR3 spells CASSSRRDGNQPQHF. For the CDR3, the DNA is TGTGCCAGTAGTTCCCGGAGGGATGGCAATCAGCCCCAGCATTTT.

The chain uses TRBV5-3 and TRBJ2-1; 12 bases fit TRBD2. TRBV5-3 is an ORF for which the function is uncertain. The CDR3 contains 17 residues. The J segment lost 1 base and the V segment lost 4 bases, leaving 6 bases of the junction unmatched. The CDR3 DNA is TGTGCCAGAAGCGGGATACTAGCGGGGGGTTCCTACAATGAGCAGTTCTTC. The encoded protein is CARSGILAGGSYNEQFF.

DNA for the CDR3: TGTGCCACCAGCAGAGAATCCGGAATTTATAGCAATCAGCCCCAGCATTTT. Translating gives CATSRESGIYSNQPQHF. The V and J genes are TRBV15 and TRBJ1-5; D is uncertain. The V end lost 0 bases, the J end lost 0 bases, and 12 bases lay between the germline ends. CDR3 size: 17 residues. Germline V gives CDR1 LNHNV, CDR2 YYDKDF (reference sequence).

This rearrangement joins TRBV6-5 to TRBJ2-5; D possibly matches TRBD1 or TRBD2 (6 bases each). CDR1 and CDR2 (germline): MNHEY, SVGAGI. The CDR3 length is 16 residues. Between the trimmed V and J ends, which lost 0 bases and 5 bases, there was a span of 16 bases. The chain's CDR3 is CASSYSYSLGGETQYF. In nucleotides, the CDR3 is TGTGCCAGCAGTTACTCGTATAGCCTGGGGGGCGAGACCCAGTACTTC.

J is TRBJ1-1 and V is TRBV19, with D possibly TRBD1 on 5 matching bases. V lost 3 bases and J lost 5, with 13 bases in between. The length of the CDR3 is 14 residues. CDR1 and CDR2 from the germline V gene are LNHDA and SQIVND (reference sequence). CDR3 nucleotides: TGTGCCAGTAGTATCGCCCAGGGAAAGACTGAAGCTTTCTTT. It encodes CASSIAQGKTEAFF.

The rearrangement joins TRBV5-1 to TRBJ2-5, with 8 bases matching TRBD2. J gave up 4 bases and V 0 bases, and 5 bases lay outside the gene matches. The CDR3 length is 15 residues. The V gene's germline CDR1 is SGHRS and CDR2 YFSETQ. CDR3 protein: CASSLAGTRAETQYF. DNA for the CDR3: TGCGCCAGCAGCTTGGCCGGGACTAGGGCAGAGACCCAGTACTTC.

This chain joins TRBV11-2 and TRBJ1-1, with D tentatively TRBD1 (5 bases). The CDR3 is 15 amino acids. V lost 5 bases and J 5 bases, leaving 18 bases between the germline ends. The germline CDR1 and CDR2 sequences are SGHAT and FQNNGV. The CDR3 DNA follows: TGTGCCAGCAGCCCCCTGACTCAGAGGGGAACTGAAGCTTTCTTT. Its translation is CASSPLTQRGTEAFF.

This clone was counted once. This rearrangement joins TRBV12-3 or TRBV12-4 to TRBJ1-3; D gene uncertain. V lost 4 bases, J lost 4 bases, and 8 bases lay in between. This CDR3 has 13 amino acids. This chain's CDR3 is CASSYFQGNTIYF. CDR3 nucleotide sequence: TGTGCCAGCAGTTACTTCCAGGGAAACACCATATATTTT.

The chain has TRBV6-5 and TRBJ1-4; D call uncertain. Trimming shortened V by 8 bases and J by 0 bases, and 10 bases separated the two germline ends. The CDR3 is 14 residues long. Germline CDR1 MNHEY, CDR2 SVGAGI. CDR3 nucleotides: TGTGCCAGCGGGTGGAACCCAACTAATGAAAAACTGTTTTTT. It yields the protein CASGWNPTNEKLFF.

Comments on this clone: The sample carries other DNA sequences with the same CDR3. The CDR3 loop reads CASSPPGADTQYF. DNA of the CDR3: TGTGCCAGCTCACCCCCAGGAGCAGATACGCAGTATTTT. The rearrangement uses TRBV18 and TRBJ2-3; D gene uncertain. The CDR3 loop spans 13 amino acids. CDR1 is KGHSH, CDR2 LQKENI, per germline. Trimming cost V 3 bases and J 4 bases, with 8 bases left between them.

The chain is built from TRBV18 and TRBJ2-1; a possible D gene is TRBD1 (5 bases). Trimming shortened V by 3 bases and J by 2 bases, and 11 bases separated the two germline ends. The length of the CDR3 is 15 residues. CDR1 is KGHSH and CDR2 is LQKENI in the germline V gene. The chain's CDR3 is CASSPLAGPYNEQFF. CDR3 nucleotide sequence: TGTGCCAGCTCACCTTTGGCAGGGCCCTACAATGAGCAGTTCTTC.

The V gene is TRBV28, the J gene TRBJ1-1, with D perhaps TRBD1 (5 bases). V lost 4 bases and J lost 1, with 7 bases in between. The length of the CDR3 is 13 residues. The V gene's germline CDR1 is MDHEN and CDR2 SYDVKM. The CDR3 spells CASSSGQNTEAFF. The CDR3 DNA reads as TGTGCCAGCAGTTCTGGACAGAACACTGAAGCTTTCTTT.

J is TRBJ2-2 and V is TRBV11-3; TRBD2 aligns across 7 bases. In germline, CDR1 is SGHNT, CDR2 YENEEA. This CDR3 has 16 residues. Trimming at V came to 1 base and at J to 0 bases, leaving 2 bases not matched to a gene. CDR3 bases: TGTGCCAGCAGCTTAGGGCGGGGGTCGAACACCGGGGAGCTGTTTTTT. Residues: CASSLGRGSNTGELFF.

A note on this clone: In the same sample, other DNA sequences code for this CDR3. The chain joins TRBV6-5 to TRBJ1-5, with 7 bases matching TRBD1. CDR1 is MNHEY and CDR2 is SVGAGI in the germline V gene. This CDR3 has 13 residues. Trimming took 5 bases from V and 6 from J; bases not matched to a gene: 4. The CDR3: CASSRTGGQPQHF. In DNA, the CDR3 is TGTGCCAGCAGTAGGACAGGAGGTCAGCCCCAGCATTTT.

V is TRBV15 and J is TRBJ2-1; no clear D. This CDR3 spans 15 amino acids. V was clipped by 0 bases and J by 4 bases, with 10 bases between them. Germline CDR1 reads LNHNV; CDR2 reads YYDKDF (reference sequence). CDR3 protein: CATSRDRFTYNEQFF. The DNA for the CDR3 is TGTGCCACCAGCAGAGACAGGTTCACATACAATGAGCAGTTCTTC.

This chain joins TRBV5-5 and TRBJ1-1; maybe TRBD1 (5 bases). The ends were cut back, 3 bases at V and 4 bases at J, with 16 bases in the middle. This CDR3 region has 15 residues. Germline V CDR1 and CDR2: SGHKS, YYEKEE (reference sequence). CDR3 DNA: TGTGCCAGCAGCTACCGGGACCTACAAGCCACTGAAGCTTTCTTT. It translates to CASSYRDLQATEAFF. The whole variable domain, filled in from reference TRBV5-5 and TRBJ1-1, reads DAGVTQSPTHLIKTRGQQVTLRCSPISGHKSVSWYQQVLGQGPQFIFQYYEKEERGRGNFPDRFSARQFPNYSSELNVNALLLGDSALYLCASSYRDLQATEAFFGQGTRLTVV.

This chain connects TRBV7-6 to TRBJ2-2, with 11 nucleotides matching TRBD2. Looked up from germline, CDR1 is SGHVS and CDR2 is FNYEAQ. This CDR3 spans 16 amino acids. Trimming cost V 0 bases and J 7 bases; bases outside gene matches: 4. CDR3 amino acids: CASSLALAGDIGELFF. The CDR3 DNA follows: TGTGCCAGCAGCTTAGCACTAGCGGGGGACATCGGGGAGCTGTTTTTT.

The V and J genes are TRBV7-9 and TRBJ2-1, with TRBD2 as a possible D gene (6 bases). CDR1 is SEHNR and CDR2 is FQNEAQ in the germline V gene (reference sequence). CDR3 size: 15 residues. V was cut by 7 bases and J by 7 bases, with 20 bases left in between. The CDR3 reads CASILWGVFKNEQFF. For the CDR3, the DNA is TGTGCCAGCATCCTGTGGGGGGTTTTTAAGAATGAGCAGTTCTTC.

This chain uses TRBV28 with TRBJ1-1; D is unclear. CDR1 is MDHEN, CDR2 SYDVKM, per germline. V was pared by 8 bases and J by 2 bases, with 6 bases between. The CDR3 runs 11 residues. The CDR3 spells CASVGNTEAFF. As DNA, the CDR3 is TGTGCCAGCGTGGGAAACACTGAAGCTTTCTTT.

The chain is built from TRBV3-1 (or the pseudogene TRBV3-2) and TRBJ2-1; D not resolved. There are 12 residues in the CDR3. Trimming left V 3 bases short and J 11 bases short, with 11 bases between. Per germline, CDR1 LGHDT and CDR2 YNNKEL (reference sequence). The CDR3 DNA reads TGTGCCAGCAGCCAGAACAGAGGCAAGCAGTTCTTC. It translates to CASSQNRGKQFF.

The chain is built from TRBV2 and TRBJ2-1; 10 bases map to TRBD2. Germline trimming cut 3 bases from V and 4 bases from J; bases unmatched to any gene: 9. Germline CDR1 reads SNHLY; CDR2 reads FYNNEI. The length of the CDR3 is 17 residues. The CDR3 loop is CASSDRLAGAEYNEQFF. CDR3 DNA sequence: TGTGCCAGCAGTGATCGTCTAGCGGGGGCCGAGTACAATGAGCAGTTCTTC.

The V and J genes are TRBV11-2 and TRBJ2-3, with D perhaps given as TRBD1 or TRBD2 (5 bases each). Germline CDR1 is SGHAT and CDR2 is FQNNGV. CDR3 length equals 14 residues. V was clipped by 3 bases and J by 2 bases, with 9 bases between them. CDR3 sequence reads: CASSFGTTTDTQYF. DNA of the CDR3: TGTGCCAGCAGCTTTGGGACGACCACAGATACGCAGTATTTT.

The genes are TRBV3-1 (or the pseudogene TRBV3-2) and TRBJ2-1; 7 nucleotides align to TRBD2. Trimming removed 2 bases from V and 2 bases from J; junction bases left unmatched: 9. Per the germline V gene, CDR1 is LGHDT and CDR2 is YNNKEL (reference sequence). This CDR3 contains 17 residues. In DNA form, the CDR3 reads TGTGCCAGCAGCCAAAACGGGGCGGGGGTCCCCTACAATGAGCAGTTCTTC. Its translation: CASSQNGAGVPYNEQFF.

The chain recombines TRBV11-1 with TRBJ1-4, with D perhaps matching TRBD1 (5 bases). With 4 bases removed from V and 8 bases from J, the gap between germline ends came to 8 bases. From germline, CDR1 is SGHAT and CDR2 FQDESV (reference sequence). The CDR3 has 12 residues. In nucleotides, the CDR3 is TGTGCCAGCAGCTCTGGGGGGGAAAAACTGTTTTTT. Translated, it gives CASSSGGEKLFF.